One and the same sample provided the 32 T cell receptor beta chains below, sequenced in a study of T cell repertoires and Cas9 in healthy adults. Assay used: immunoSEQ multiplex PCR; TCRdb lists only in-frame clones, some missing. The data show over 14,000 clones, with nearly 90% seen just once and roughly 1.5% held by the top ten. What was sequenced was Tregs (CD4+, CD25+, CD127-, CD137-, CD154-) from PBMCs; culture status not recorded. The origin of the receptors is a human donor in good health.

This rearrangement joins TRBV29-1 to TRBJ2-5; D perhaps matches TRBD2 (6 bases). The CDR3 is made up of 14 amino acids. CDR1 SQVTM and CDR2 ANQGSEA come from the germline V gene. V lost 4 bases and J lost 1, with 13 bases in between. CDR3 residues: CSVGRGGTQETQYF. The CDR3 nucleotides are TGCAGCGTTGGTCGGGGCGGGACCCAAGAGACCCAGTACTTC.

The genes are TRBV6-4 and TRBJ2-5; 9 bases are a match to TRBD2. The V and J ends lost 2 bases and 2 bases, in that order; junction bases with no gene match: 9. CDR3 size: 17 residues. The germline CDR1 and CDR2 sequences are MRHNA and SNTAGT. The CDR3 reads CASSDLKASGAQETQYF. The CDR3 DNA reads as TGTGCCAGCAGTGACCTGAAGGCTAGCGGGGCTCAAGAGACCCAGTACTTC.

The CDR3 protein is CASSWGRGYEQYV. In nucleotides, the CDR3 is TGTGCCAGCAGTTGGGGCAGGGGGTACGAGCAGTACGTC. This chain connects TRBV6-6 to TRBJ2-7, with TRBD1 matching over 7 bases. The V and J ends lost 4 bases and 4 bases, in that order; junction bases with no gene match: 4. Germline V gene sequence: CDR1 MNHNY, CDR2 SVGAGI (reference sequence). There are 13 residues in the CDR3.

CDR3 DNA sequence: TGTGCCAGCTCACGAGACACAGATACGCAGTATTTT. Translated, it gives CASSRDTDTQYF. The rearrangement joins TRBV18 to TRBJ2-3; D is undetermined. The CDR3 totals 12 residues. Germline V gene sequence: CDR1 KGHSH, CDR2 LQKENI. V was clipped by 4 bases and J by 2 bases, with 4 bases between them.

The J gene is TRBJ2-1, the V gene TRBV19; D could derive from TRBD1 or TRBD2 (5 bases each). This CDR3 is 14 amino acids long. The V gene lost 6 bases and the J gene lost 5 bases, with 14 bases spanning the gap. Per the germline V gene, CDR1 is LNHDA and CDR2 is SQIVND (reference sequence). The CDR3 region is CASRPGLGDNEQFF. In nucleotides, the CDR3 is TGTGCCAGTAGACCCGGTCTGGGGGACAATGAGCAGTTCTTC.

This clone was seen once. This chain uses TRBV29-1 with TRBJ1-1; 7 nucleotides align to TRBD1. V lost 1 base, J lost 4 bases, and 3 bases stayed unmatched. Germline CDR1 SQVTM, CDR2 ANQGSEA. The CDR3 length is 13 residues. The CDR3 DNA reads as TGCAGCGTTGAAGTGGGACAGTCCACTGAAGCTTTCTTT. Translating it yields CSVEVGQSTEAFF.

This chain uses TRBV28 with TRBJ1-5; D is uncertain. The CDR3 length is 15 residues. V was shortened by 2 bases and J by 7 bases, with 15 bases between the two germline ends. CDR1 and CDR2 (germline): MDHEN, SYDVKM. The CDR3 spells CASSLSSRSGQPQHF. The CDR3 region has the DNA TGTGCCAGCAGTTTAAGTTCCCGATCGGGGCAGCCCCAGCATTTT.

The rearrangement links TRBV5-4 to TRBJ2-2, with TRBD2 identical over 16 bases. V shed 4 bases and J 4 bases; nucleotides not matched to a gene: 7. CDR1 and CDR2 from the germline V gene are SGHNT and YYREEE (reference sequence). This CDR3 has 18 amino acids. The CDR3 loop is CASSKGLAGGPVTGELFF. The CDR3 nucleotides read TGTGCCAGCAGCAAGGGACTAGCGGGGGGGCCTGTCACCGGGGAGCTGTTTTTT.

The V call is TRBV5-4, the J call TRBJ2-2; the D is unclear. Trimming removed 4 bases at V and 5 bases at J, with 6 bases between. The CDR3 extends over 12 amino acids. Germline-derived CDR1 and CDR2 are SGHNT and YYREEE (reference sequence). The CDR3 here is CASSRQTGELFF. The CDR3 coding sequence is TGTGCCAGCAGCCGTCAGACCGGGGAGCTGTTTTTT.

This chain's CDR3 is CASRNSGGFEQYF. CDR3 DNA: TGTGCCAGCAGAAATTCCGGGGGTTTCGAGCAGTACTTC. The chain recombines TRBV6-5 with TRBJ2-7, with a weak D call TRBD2 (6 bases). Trimming took off 6 bases at V and 6 bases at J, with 15 bases between the two ends. The CDR3 runs to 13 residues. CDR1 and CDR2 from the germline V gene are MNHEY and SVGAGI.

The chain couples TRBV18 to TRBJ2-3; 12 nucleotides agree with TRBD2. This CDR3 has 18 residues. Trimming at V came to 1 base and at J to 0 bases, leaving 5 bases not matched to a gene. Germline loops: CDR1 KGHSH, CDR2 LQKENI. CDR3 sequence (DNA): TGTGCCAGCTCACCACAACTAGCGGGGGGCGGAAGCACAGATACGCAGTATTTT. Translated: CASSPQLAGGGSTDTQYF.

The chain couples TRBV9 to TRBJ2-2; TRBD2 might be the D (5 bases). Trimming shortened V by 1 base and J by 0 bases, and 10 bases separated the two germline ends. This CDR3 has 16 residues. CDR1 and CDR2 from the germline V gene are SGDLS and YYNGEE. This chain's CDR3 is CASSVLSGTNTGELFF. In nucleotides, the CDR3 is TGTGCCAGCAGCGTACTTTCCGGGACGAACACCGGGGAGCTGTTTTTT.

V usage is TRBV5-4 and J usage is TRBJ2-7; D is ambiguous. CDR3 size: 12 residues. The germline V gene encodes CDR1 SGHNT and CDR2 YYREEE (reference sequence). V shed 1 base and J shed 5 bases, with 7 bases lying between them. The CDR3 reads CASSLRTHEQYF. The CDR3 DNA sequence: TGTGCCAGCAGCTTGAGGACCCACGAGCAGTACTTC.

The chain carries TRBV7-9 and TRBJ2-6, with 10 bases that match TRBD1. With V trimmed by 2 bases and J by 2 bases, 3 bases remained unmatched. The CDR3 is made up of 17 amino acids. Germline V gives CDR1 SEHNR, CDR2 FQNEAQ (reference sequence). CDR3 DNA: TGTGCCAGCAGCTTATTCGGACAGGGGGCTGGGGCCAACGTCCTGACTTTC. Translating it yields CASSLFGQGAGANVLTF.

This clone has only one observation. The genes are TRBV27 and TRBJ1-5, with 9 bases aligning to TRBD1. The germline V gene has CDR1 MNHEY and CDR2 SMNVEV (reference sequence). The ends lost 5 bases at V and 5 bases at J; junction bases unmatched: 7. The CDR3 runs to 15 residues. The CDR3 reads CASSERTGVYQPQHF. CDR3 sequence (DNA): TGTGCCAGCAGTGAAAGGACAGGGGTGTATCAGCCCCAGCATTTT.

The CDR3 DNA reads as TGTGCCAGCAGCCAAGATTTGGAACTAGCGGGAGGGCCAGATACGCAGTATTTT. Its translation is CASSQDLELAGGPDTQYF. V usage is TRBV4-2 and J usage is TRBJ2-3, with 13 nucleotides matching TRBD2. The CDR3 consists of 18 residues. CDR1 and CDR2 (germline): LGHNA, YNFKEQ. Trimming at V came to 0 bases and at J to 4 bases, leaving 7 bases not matched to a gene.

CDR3 loop: CASSQKGTSNYNEQFF. The CDR3, as DNA: TGTGCCAGCAGTCAAAAGGGGACTAGTAACTACAATGAGCAGTTCTTC. The rearrangement links TRBV28 to TRBJ2-1, with TRBD2 matching 8 bases. The CDR3 totals 16 residues. Germline V gene lookup returns CDR1 MDHEN and CDR2 SYDVKM. V trimming: 5 bases; J trimming: 3 bases; junction bases outside the gene matches: 9.

The gene calls are TRBV5-1 and TRBJ1-1, with D hard to call. The CDR3 is 16 amino acids. V lost 2 bases and J lost 6, with 20 bases in between. Germline V CDR1 and CDR2: SGHRS, YFSETQ. The CDR3 sequence: CASSLDPERVNSEAFF. CDR3 nucleotides: TGCGCCAGCAGCTTAGACCCCGAGCGGGTCAACTCTGAAGCTTTCTTT. Full variable domain (remainder filled in from reference TRBV5-1 and TRBJ1-1): KAGVTQTPRYLIKTRGQQVTLSCSPISGHRSVSWYQQTPGQGLQFLFEYFSETQRNKGNFPGRFSGRQFSNSRSEMNVSTLELGDSALYLCASSLDPERVNSEAFFGQGTRLTVV.

V usage is TRBV4-1 and J usage is TRBJ2-5; D possibly corresponds to TRBD2 (6 bases). CDR1 MGHRA and CDR2 YSYEKL come from the germline V gene. The ends were cut back, 2 bases at V and 4 bases at J, with 14 bases in the middle. This CDR3 is 15 amino acids long. This CDR3 reads CASSQPVPGLETQYF. Written as DNA, the CDR3 is TGCGCCAGCAGCCAACCGGTCCCGGGACTAGAGACCCAGTACTTC.

This clone occurred once. The chain carries TRBV5-6 and TRBJ2-7; TRBD2 agrees at 7 bases. V shed 0 bases, J shed 8 bases, and the junction held 14 bases outside the gene matches. The CDR3 runs 16 residues. Germline loops: CDR1 SGHDT, CDR2 YYEEEE. CDR3 bases: TGTGCCAGCAGCTTGGTTCGCGGCGGGAGCTCCCACCAGCAGTACGTC. Encoded protein: CASSLVRGGSSHQQYV.

This clone has only one observation. The chain recombines TRBV27 with TRBJ2-1, with D possibly TRBD2 on 6 matching bases. V lost 0 bases to trimming and J lost 6 bases, with 12 bases between them. In germline, CDR1 is MNHEY, CDR2 SMNVEV (reference sequence). The CDR3 totals 15 residues. Here the CDR3 DNA reads TGTGCCAGCAGTTTATCAGCGGGCCCTAGCAATGAGCAGTTCTTC. Its translation is CASSLSAGPSNEQFF.

This rearrangement joins TRBV7-2 to TRBJ1-2, with 9 bases aligning to TRBD1. CDR1 is SGHTA, CDR2 FQGNSA, per germline. CDR3 length equals 19 residues. The trim removed 1 base at V and 2 bases at J, leaving 14 bases unmatched. This CDR3 reads CASSLGAWTGDLSNYGYTF. The CDR3 coding sequence is TGTGCCAGCAGCTTAGGCGCGTGGACAGGGGATTTGTCAAACTATGGCTACACCTTC. Using reference TRBV7-2 and TRBJ1-2 for the parts outside the CDR3, the full variable domain is GAGVSQSPSNKVTEKGKDVELRCDPISGHTALYWYRQSLGQGLEFLIYFQGNSAPDKSGLPSDRFSAERTGGSVSTLTIQRTQQEDSAVYLCASSLGAWTGDLSNYGYTFGSGTRLTVV.

The genes are TRBV5-1 and TRBJ2-7; D tentatively reads TRBD1 or TRBD2 (5 bases each). V lost 1 base, J lost 1 base, and 12 bases lay in between. Germline V gene lookup returns CDR1 SGHRS and CDR2 YFSETQ. The CDR3 contains 15 residues. The CDR3 nucleotides are TGCGCCAGCAGCTTGTTGGGACCTGGGTCCTACGAGCAGTACGTC. It specifies CASSLLGPGSYEQYV.

The V gene is TRBV5-8, the J gene TRBJ2-4; 7 nucleotides agree with TRBD1. In germline, CDR1 is SGHTS, CDR2 YDEGEE. CDR3 size: 13 residues. Trimming took 1 base from V and 16 from J; bases not matched to a gene: 11. CDR3 sequence: CASSLRDSSFYYF. In nucleotides, the CDR3 is TGTGCCAGCAGCTTGAGGGACAGCTCATTCTATTACTTC.

This clone was observed a single time. The rearrangement links TRBV7-6 to TRBJ1-2, with D perhaps TRBD1 (6 bases). The germline V gene has CDR1 SGHVS and CDR2 FNYEAQ. V lost 5 bases to trimming and J lost 8 bases, with 15 bases between them. This CDR3 is 13 amino acids long. CDR3 loop: CASSQSQGWGYTF. The CDR3, as DNA: TGTGCCAGCAGCCAATCACAGGGTTGGGGCTACACCTTC.

The chain links TRBV27 to TRBJ2-6; D might be TRBD1 (5 bases). Germline V lookup: CDR1 MNHEY, CDR2 SMNVEV (reference sequence). V lost 0 bases and J lost 3, with 12 bases in between. The CDR3 consists of 17 residues. The chain's CDR3 is CASSLSRQTGGANVLTF. DNA for the CDR3: TGTGCCAGCAGTTTATCCAGACAGACGGGTGGGGCCAACGTCCTGACTTTC.

This clone appeared a single time. In nucleotides, the CDR3 is TGTGCCAGCAGTGGTTCCGAGAACACTGAAGCTTTCTTT. Translation: CASSGSENTEAFF. The V and J genes are TRBV6-8 and TRBJ1-1; D not certain. This CDR3 spans 13 amino acids. CDR1 MNHGY and CDR2 SAAAGT come from the germline V gene. The V and J ends lost 5 bases and 1 base respectively, with 8 bases between them.

This chain joins TRBV15 and TRBJ1-2; perhaps TRBD1 as D (6 bases). Germline CDR1 is LNHNV and CDR2 is YYDKDF (reference sequence). The CDR3 loop spans 14 amino acids. Between the trimmed V and J ends, which lost 7 bases and 1 base, there was a span of 13 bases. CDR3 sequence: CATNRDTYNYGYTF. CDR3 nucleotide sequence: TGTGCCACCAACCGGGACACCTATAACTATGGCTACACCTTC.

This chain links TRBV23-1 with TRBJ2-7, with 9 bases that match TRBD1. TRBV23-1 is known as an ORF, though its function is uncertain. The CDR3 has 16 amino acids. Trimming took 5 bases from V and 4 from J; bases not matched to a gene: 12. The DNA for the CDR3 is TGCGCCAGCAGTTCGAGGACCGGGACAGGGACTTACGAGCAGTACGTC. Residues: CASSSRTGTGTYEQYV.

This chain links TRBV9 with TRBJ1-4; D might be TRBD1 (5 bases). V gave up 0 bases and J gave up 7 bases, with 16 bases separating them. The CDR3 contains 16 residues. Germline-derived CDR1 and CDR2 are SGDLS and YYNGEE. This chain's CDR3 is CASSVVVGAGGEKLFF. As DNA, the CDR3 is TGTGCCAGCAGCGTAGTAGTTGGGGCTGGAGGTGAAAAACTGTTTTTT.

The genes are TRBV6-5 and TRBJ1-1, with D possibly being TRBD1 (6 bases). The V and J ends lost 2 bases and 1 base respectively, with 14 bases between them. The CDR3 length is 16 residues. Germline CDR1 is MNHEY and CDR2 is SVGAGI. CDR3 sequence (DNA): TGTGCCAGCAGTTACAAGACAGGATTCCCGAACACTGAAGCTTTCTTT. Protein: CASSYKTGFPNTEAFF.

This sequence joins TRBV6-1 and TRBJ2-7; 13 bases align to TRBD2. The CDR3 sequence is 17 residues long. Germline-derived CDR1 and CDR2 are MNHNS and SASEGT. With V trimmed by 2 bases and J by 1 base, 5 bases remained unmatched. The CDR3 sequence is CASSEWGTSGVSYEQYF. The DNA for the CDR3 is TGTGCCAGCAGTGAATGGGGGACTAGCGGGGTTTCCTACGAGCAGTACTTC.